This TCR beta chain derives from a study of T cell repertoires in cytomegalovirus infection. Concerning this clonotype itself: Its antigen is unknown.

MiXCR, run by TCRdb on the reads, gives a single entry per CDR3 protein. The sample records about 130,000 distinct CDR3 sequences, approximately 9.2% being singletons. Germline V gives CDR1 LGHDT, CDR2 YNNKEL (reference sequence). V was pared by 6 bases and J by 1 base, with 13 bases between. This CDR3 comprises 14 residues. Study-level findings and limits: What dominated the ex vivo response were HLA-C-restricted CMV-specific TCR beta clonotypes.

Sequencing was performed on PBMCs. The sequence was collected from a human donor in good health (CMV status not recorded). Some clones in this sample may be carry-over from other donors' samples. The chain combines TRBV3-1 with TRBJ2-7; no firm D call. The CDR3 DNA is TGTGCCAGCAGTCAGTCATACTCGTCCTACGAGCAGTACTTC. This translates into CASSQSYSSYEQYF.